One and the same sample provided the 19 T cell receptor beta chains below, sequenced in a study of blood T cells in healthy people across ages. Alongside a J-beta primer mix, a sample-barcoded 5' primer served in a second PCR lasting 7 to 11 cycles. Via MiXCR, TCRdb re-called the 5' RACE reads, giving one row per CDR3 protein. The sample consists of some 1.6 million distinct CDR3 sequences, around 36% of them appearing once. Sequenced sample: blood. The receptors shown here come from a woman in her thirties in good health.

This clonotype came up a few times. The chain employs TRBV20-1 and TRBJ2-7; D gene ambiguous. Germline lookup yields CDR1 DFQATT and CDR2 SNEGSKA (reference sequence). The length of the CDR3 is 13 residues. Between the trimmed V and J ends, which lost 3 bases and 4 bases, there was a span of 13 bases. The CDR3: CSASNNPEYEQYF. CDR3 sequence (DNA): TGCAGTGCTAGTAATAATCCGGAGTACGAGCAGTACTTC.

This clonotype was seen more than once but under ten times. The chain employs TRBV14 and TRBJ1-6; tentatively, D is TRBD1 (5 bases). Looked up from germline, CDR1 is SGHDN and CDR2 is FVKESK. V was trimmed by 1 base and J by 15 bases, leaving 16 bases between them. This CDR3 contains 14 residues. The DNA of the CDR3 is TGTGCCAGCAGCCAAGTGGGACCCGCAAAAGTCCTCCACTTT. It codes for CASSQVGPAKVLHF.

This clonotype was seen a few times. The rearrangement links TRBV6-1 to TRBJ2-5; TRBD2 matches at 13 bases. J lost 3 bases, V lost 6 bases, and 4 bases had no gene match. The CDR3 extends over 15 amino acids. Per the germline V gene, CDR1 is MNHNS and CDR2 is SASEGT. The CDR3 coding sequence is TGTGCCAGCAGGAGACTAGCGGGAGGAGAAGAGACCCAGTACTTC. Protein sequence: CASRRLAGGEETQYF.

The chain has TRBV27 and TRBJ1-1; no firm D call. Deletions cut 8 bases from V and 1 base from J, with 11 bases between. Germline-derived CDR1 and CDR2 are MNHEY and SMNVEV (reference sequence). The CDR3 contains 13 residues. The CDR3 DNA reads as TGTGCCAGCGGTTGGTCGGGGAACACTGAAGCTTTCTTT. Translated: CASGWSGNTEAFF.

The chain links TRBV28 to TRBJ2-7; 10 bases are shared with TRBD2. From germline, CDR1 is MDHEN and CDR2 SYDVKM. The CDR3 is 16 amino acids. V shed 1 base, J shed 6 bases, and the junction held 9 bases outside the gene matches. The CDR3 loop reads CASSLYPSGRRGEQYF. For the CDR3, the DNA is TGTGCCAGCAGTTTATACCCTAGCGGGAGAAGGGGCGAGCAGTACTTC.

The J gene is TRBJ1-1, the V gene TRBV14; D remains ambiguous. This CDR3 region has 10 residues. The V end was cut by 1 base, the J end by 11 bases, with 5 bases between. Germline CDR1 is SGHDN and CDR2 is FVKESK. The DNA for the CDR3 is TGTGCCAGCAGCCAAGTATGGGCTTTCTTT. It translates to CASSQVWAFF.

V usage is TRBV20-1 and J usage is TRBJ1-2; 11 positions agree with TRBD1. Germline assignment: CDR1 DFQATT and CDR2 SNEGSKA (reference sequence). CDR3 size: 14 residues. The trim removed 4 bases at V and 5 bases at J, leaving 6 bases unmatched. The CDR3 bases are TGCAGTGCTACTGGACAGGGGGCAGGATATGGCTACACCTTC. Amino acids: CSATGQGAGYGYTF.

This clonotype turned up a few times. The rearrangement uses TRBV5-1 and TRBJ2-7, with D maybe TRBD1 (6 bases). The CDR3 is made up of 14 amino acids. Germline CDR1 is SGHRS and CDR2 is YFSETQ. V lost 5 bases and J lost 6, with 18 bases in between. In DNA, the CDR3 is TGCGCCAGCAGTCCGGCAGGGGCCTCCAGCGAGCAGTACTTC. Translation gives CASSPAGASSEQYF.

A few counts support this clonotype. As the CDR3 is not closed by the conserved phenylalanine or tryptophan, this likely results from a read error. This chain connects TRBV9 to TRBJ2-7; D perhaps matches TRBD2 (5 bases). Trimming shortened V by 3 bases and J by 3 bases, and 13 bases separated the two germline ends. Per germline, CDR1 SGDLS and CDR2 YYNGEE. CDR3 size: 14 residues. The CDR3: CASSGGGSGYEQYL. The CDR3, as DNA: TGTGCCAGCAGCGGGGGTGGGAGCGGCTACGAGCAGTACTTA.

The V gene is TRBV6-1, the J gene TRBJ1-3; D uncertain. The CDR3 extends over 16 amino acids. With 2 bases removed from V and 0 bases from J, the gap between germline ends came to 11 bases. Germline V gives CDR1 MNHNS, CDR2 SASEGT. For the CDR3, the DNA is TGTGCCAGCAGTGAACGGCAGGCTGACTCTGGAAACACCATATATTTT. Translated: CASSERQADSGNTIYF.

This sequence joins TRBV27 and TRBJ2-3; possibly TRBD1 for D (6 bases). The germline V and J ends were trimmed by 6 bases and 1 base, with 20 bases remaining between them. Germline loops: CDR1 MNHEY, CDR2 SMNVEV (reference sequence). The CDR3 length is 17 residues. The CDR3 here is CASSPFAVAGGTDTQYF. CDR3 coding DNA: TGTGCCAGCAGCCCCTTCGCGGTGGCAGGGGGCACAGATACGCAGTATTTT.

The V call is TRBV12-3 or TRBV12-4, the J call TRBJ2-7, with D uncertain. V was pared by 8 bases and J by 4 bases, with 24 bases between. The CDR3 loop spans 16 amino acids. In DNA, the CDR3 is TGTGCCAGCCGGGCAGAATCCCCCACCCGGCCATACGAGCAGTACTTC. It translates to CASRAESPTRPYEQYF.

V usage is TRBV6-6 and J usage is TRBJ1-6; D is unresolved. This CDR3 spans 16 amino acids. CDR1 MNHNY and CDR2 SVGAGI come from the germline V gene (reference sequence). Trimming left V 0 bases short and J 7 bases short, with 13 bases between. The CDR3 DNA follows: TGTGCCAGCAGTTACTCGAAGCCGGTTGTCAATTCACCCCTCCACTTT. Its protein is CASSYSKPVVNSPLHF.

Comment on this clonotype: Sequence at one end of the junction differs from germline and may be a read error. The chain is built from TRBV2 and TRBJ2-5; tentative D call: TRBD1 (5 bases). Germline CDR1 SNHLY, CDR2 FYNNEI. The CDR3 covers 13 residues. The CDR3: CASSAQGSETQSF. The CDR3 bases are TGTGCCAGCAGTGCTCAGGGATCCGAGACCCAGTCCTTC.

The chain is built from TRBV2 and TRBJ2-2, with TRBD1 matching 11 bases. The ends lost 7 bases at V and 6 bases at J; junction bases unmatched: 4. The CDR3 extends over 14 amino acids. The germline V gene has CDR1 SNHLY and CDR2 FYNNEI. The CDR3 DNA follows: TGTGCCAGCAAGGGACAGGGGGGCGCCGGGGAGCTGTTTTTT. The encoded protein is CASKGQGGAGELFF.

The rearrangement links TRBV7-3 to TRBJ1-2, with D possibly being TRBD1 (6 bases). Germline V lookup: CDR1 SGHTA, CDR2 FQGTGA. The CDR3 has 14 residues. Deletions cut 8 bases from V and 1 base from J, with 14 bases between. Here the CDR3 reads CASVRGTYNYGYTF. The CDR3 nucleotides read TGTGCCAGCGTCCGCGGGACATATAACTATGGCTACACCTTC.

A word on this clonotype: This clone may be a read error of a much larger clone one base away. It is likely a read error, because the conserved phenylalanine at the end of the CDR3 is missing. The CDR3 DNA reads TGCAGCGTTGAAGATTTGATAGATACGCAGTATTGT. As protein: CSVEDLIDTQYC. V and J are TRBV29-1 and TRBJ2-3, with D unresolved. The germline CDR1 and CDR2 sequences are SQVTM and ANQGSEA. This CDR3 contains 12 residues. V lost 0 bases, J lost 5 bases, and 6 bases lay in between.

The chain uses TRBV20-1 and TRBJ2-3; D may be TRBD2 (6 bases). The CDR3 extends over 16 amino acids. CDR1 and CDR2 (germline): DFQATT, SNEGSKA (reference sequence). Trimming left V 8 bases short and J 7 bases short, with 28 bases between. The CDR3: CSPHPRRDWSQYTQYF. The CDR3 DNA reads TGCAGTCCCCACCCCCGTCGGGACTGGTCCCAATATACGCAGTATTTT.

In this sample, this clonotype turned up a few times. The CDR3: CASSQAMQYNTEAFF. CDR3 sequence (DNA): TGCGCCAGCAGCCAAGCAATGCAATACAACACTGAAGCTTTCTTT. This chain uses TRBV4-1 with TRBJ1-1; D is undetermined. The germline CDR1 and CDR2 sequences are MGHRA and YSYEKL. V was clipped by 1 base and J by 2 bases, with 11 bases between them. The CDR3 has 15 residues.